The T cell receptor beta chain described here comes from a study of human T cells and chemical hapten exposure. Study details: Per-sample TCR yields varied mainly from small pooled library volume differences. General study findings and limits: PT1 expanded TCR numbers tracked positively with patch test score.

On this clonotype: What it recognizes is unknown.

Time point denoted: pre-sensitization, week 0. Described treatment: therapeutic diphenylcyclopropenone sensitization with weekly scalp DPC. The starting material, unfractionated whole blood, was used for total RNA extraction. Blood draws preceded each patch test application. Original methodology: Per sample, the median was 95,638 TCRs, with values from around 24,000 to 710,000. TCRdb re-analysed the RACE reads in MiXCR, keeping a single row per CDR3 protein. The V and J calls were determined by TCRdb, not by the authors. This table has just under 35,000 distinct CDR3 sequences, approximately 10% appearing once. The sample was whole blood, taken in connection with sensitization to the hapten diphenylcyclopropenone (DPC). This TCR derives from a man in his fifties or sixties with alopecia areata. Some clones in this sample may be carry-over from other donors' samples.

The CDR3 sequence is CASSSSGYPYEQYF. The CDR3 coding sequence is TGTGCCAGCAGCTCGAGCGGGTACCCCTACGAGCAGTACTTC. The chain couples TRBV9 to TRBJ2-7; TRBD2 is a possible D gene (6 bases). Trimming removed 4 bases at V and 2 bases at J, with 13 bases between. CDR1 is SGDLS and CDR2 is YYNGEE in the germline V gene. This CDR3 comprises 14 residues.